A selection of T cell receptor beta chains follows, all from one sample in a study of CD8 T cells in ankylosing spondylitis. TCRdb called the 5' RACE reads again in MiXCR, with one record for every CDR3 protein. The table lists 300,000 to 350,000 distinct CDR3 sequences, around a tenth of them singletons. Input material: blood, either unsorted or a sorted T cell fraction (not recorded which). These receptors were taken from a female donor with ankylosing spondylitis or in good health (not recorded which). CDR3s leave out the opening cysteine and the closing phenylalanine or tryptophan. Rows give clone size only sometimes, using once, few, many, or a class for an expanded clone.

v_gene: TRBV5-6
abundance: .
j_gene: TRBJ2-1
CDR3aa: ASSGTESYNEQF

v_gene: TRBV28
abundance: many
j_gene: TRBJ1-3
CDR3aa: ASRGNTIY

v_gene: TRBV7-2
abundance: .
j_gene: TRBJ1-2
CDR3aa: ASSPGGFYGYT

v_gene: TRBV20-1
abundance: many
j_gene: TRBJ2-7
CDR3aa: SGLGRNSYEQY

v_gene: TRBV10-3
abundance: many
j_gene: TRBJ2-5
CDR3aa: AISSGETQY

v_gene: TRBV7-8
abundance: .
j_gene: TRBJ2-5
CDR3aa: ASSLPSGDPSGSETQY

v_gene: TRBV10-3
abundance: .
j_gene: TRBJ2-1
CDR3aa: AISGGISSYNEQF

v_gene: TRBV5-1
abundance: many
j_gene: TRBJ2-5
CDR3aa: ASSFWTSGNGETQY

v_gene: TRBV5-1
abundance: many
j_gene: TRBJ2-3
CDR3aa: ASSLKRGSTDTQY

v_gene: TRBV12-3/TRBV12-4
abundance: many
j_gene: TRBJ2-4
CDR3aa: ASTTTHGKNIQY

v_gene: TRBV20-1
abundance: .
j_gene: TRBJ2-2
CDR3aa: SARVSSARELF

v_gene: TRBV4-2
abundance: many
j_gene: TRBJ2-4
CDR3aa: ASSQAEGIQY

v_gene: TRBV20-1
abundance: many
j_gene: TRBJ2-7
CDR3aa: SARTGTTYEQY

v_gene: TRBV5-4
abundance: many
j_gene: TRBJ1-4
CDR3aa: ASSSGELNEKLF

v_gene: TRBV4-2
abundance: .
j_gene: TRBJ2-1
CDR3aa: ASSQERNFGNEQF

v_gene: TRBV29-1
abundance: many
j_gene: TRBJ2-1
CDR3aa: SVVFPGQGSSYNEQF

v_gene: TRBV3-1
abundance: .
j_gene: TRBJ1-6
CDR3aa: ASSPYRDRNSPLH

v_gene: TRBV5-1
abundance: many
j_gene: TRBJ2-5
CDR3aa: ASSLVRGETQY

v_gene: TRBV20-1
abundance: .
j_gene: TRBJ2-2
CDR3aa: CARSPGQGDTGELF

v_gene: TRBV20-1
abundance: many
j_gene: TRBJ1-1
CDR3aa: SAYESLGETEAF